The next 5 T cell receptor beta chains were all read from a single sample in a study of T cells in Graves' hyperthyroidism and ophthalmopathy. RNA transcripts gave rise to amplified TCR beta CDR3 regions. Researchers ran a first-round RT-PCR on the TCR CDR3 using the HTBI primer set. TCRdb analysed the multiplex PCR reads with MiXCR anew, one entry per CDR3 protein. The table has 600,000 or so distinct CDR3 sequences, 14% seen once; the top ten hold around 7%. What was sequenced was blood. All receptors derive from a woman aged 18-35 years with Graves' ophthalmopathy.

This clonotype was recorded a few times. This chain uses TRBV10-3 with TRBJ2-2; D is unclear. CDR1 and CDR2 (germline): ENHRY, SYGVKD. The length of the CDR3 is 12 residues. V was clipped by 10 bases and J by 1 base, with 7 bases between them. CDR3 region: CATQGNTGELFF. CDR3 nucleotides: TGTGCCACCCAAGGGAACACCGGGGAGCTGTTTTTT.

There are many counts of this clonotype. The genes are TRBV7-3 and TRBJ1-6; D is possibly TRBD1 (6 bases). The CDR3 is made up of 14 amino acids. V was clipped by 5 bases and J by 9 bases, with 14 bases between them. Germline CDR1 reads SGHTA; CDR2 reads FQGTGA. In nucleotides, the CDR3 is TGTGCCAGCAGCACCGGGTCAGGGGCTTCACCCCTCCACTTT. Translation: CASSTGSGASPLHF.

The rearrangement links TRBV5-1 to TRBJ2-5; 11 nucleotides match TRBD2. V lost 0 bases, J lost 3 bases, and 1 base stayed unmatched. Looked up from germline, CDR1 is SGHRS and CDR2 is YFSETQ. The CDR3 is made up of 15 amino acids. In DNA form, the CDR3 reads TGCGCCAGCAGCTTGGCGGGACTAGCGGAAGAGACCCAGTACTTC. Translating gives CASSLAGLAEETQYF.

This clonotype was counted ten times or more. The J gene is TRBJ2-5, the V gene TRBV11-2; tentative D call: TRBD1 (6 bases). The CDR3 is 16 amino acids. Trimming removed 5 bases at V and 3 bases at J, with 19 bases between. Germline CDR1 reads SGHAT; CDR2 reads FQNNGV. As DNA, the CDR3 is TGTGCCAGCAGCGACATTGTTGGGTCAGGGGAAGAGACCCAGTACTTC. Translated, it gives CASSDIVGSGEETQYF. Drawing the rest from reference TRBV11-2 and TRBJ2-5, the complete variable domain is EAGVAQSPRYKIIEKRQSVAFWCNPISGHATLYWYQQILGQGPKLLIQFQNNGVVDDSQLPKDRFSAERLKGVDSTLKIQPAKLEDSAVYLCASSDIVGSGEETQYFGPGTRLLVL.

In this sample, this clonotype turned up many times. The chain combines TRBV12-3 or TRBV12-4 with TRBJ2-4; D gene uncertain. Deletions cut 3 bases from V and 2 bases from J, with 8 bases between. This CDR3 is 14 amino acids long. CDR3 coding DNA: TGTGCCAGCAGTTTCGACCTAACCAAAAACATTCAGTACTTC. Protein sequence: CASSFDLTKNIQYF.